This TCR beta chain was sequenced for a study of blood T cell repertoires in COVID-19. Data came from immunoSEQ multiplex PCR; TCRdb stores just in-frame clones and leaves some out. The table includes 60,000 to 85,000 clones, about 83% detected once. This CDR3 spans 14 amino acids. Germline V CDR1 and CDR2: MNHEY, SVGEGT. J lost 4 bases, V lost 2 bases, and 3 bases had no gene match. The gene calls are TRBV6-2 or TRBV6-3 and TRBJ2-7, with 9 bases identical to TRBD2. The receptor was derived from an elderly man with acute or convalescent COVID-19. What was sequenced was peripheral blood. The CDR3 nucleotides are TGTGCCAGCAGTTACGCGGGAGGGCCTTACGAGCAGTACTTC. This sequence encodes CASSYAGGPYEQYF.